The clone carrying this TCR beta chain has only one observation. As yet, its antigen is unknown. Preparation of the TCRbeta library used unique molecular identifiers. TCRdb re-called the PCR reads with MiXCR, one entry per CDR3 protein. This table has about 980,000 distinct CDR3 sequences, about 29% appearing once. The ends lost 5 bases at V and 5 bases at J; junction bases unmatched: 13. CDR1 is MNHNS and CDR2 is SASEGT in the germline V gene. The CDR3 extends over 16 amino acids. This record comes from a study of T-cell reconstitution after alpha-beta-depleted transplantation in children. Study-level results: Reportedly, roughly two months post-transplant, alpha-beta T cells arose from several hundred expanded graft clones. Newly made T cells mostly supplied T-cell counts and diversity one year after transplant. Some patients owed their high day-60 TCRbeta diversity to surviving recipient T cells and thymic progenitors.

J is TRBJ2-3 and V is TRBV6-1; 7 bases line up with TRBD1. The sequenced sample was PBMCs, mostly from graft donor cells, obtained 360 days after TCRalphabeta/CD19-depleted stem cell transplant. The clonotype was recovered from a boy under two years old who had a stem cell transplant for SCID, so the T cells may come from the graft donor. The CDR3 DNA sequence: TGTGCCAGCAGTCCCGGGACAGCGGAGAGTGGAGATACGCAGTATTTT. This codes for CASSPGTAESGDTQYF.